The present T cell receptor beta chain was sequenced within a study of CD8+CD57+ T cells in acquired aplastic anemia. About this clonotype itself: The antigen is undetermined.

The study profiled TCR beta VDJ and CDR3 using genomic DNA as template. TCRdb reprocessed the reads with MiXCR, giving one entry per CDR3 protein. The table has 100,000 to 150,000 distinct CDR3 sequences, about two fifths seen once. Losses at the gene ends were 0 bases for V and 9 bases for J; bases not matched to a gene: 0. The CDR3 runs to 14 residues. The germline CDR1 and CDR2 sequences are SGDLS and YYNGEE. All patients picked for sequencing had shown, by flow cytometry, an expansion of CD8+CD57+ cells. Overall study findings and caveats: A set of around 30 CD8+ CDR3 sequences was shared between patients and controls, and these sequences appeared highly expressed in patients.

The sequencing input was sorted CD4+, CD8+, or CD8+CD57+ T cells (not recorded which) from PBMCs. This sequence was found in a human donor with aplastic anemia. V and J are TRBV9 and TRBJ2-5; 15 bases agree with TRBD2. CDR3 protein: CASSVGTSGGAQYF. In DNA form, the CDR3 reads TGTGCCAGCAGCGTAGGGACTAGCGGGGGGGCCCAGTACTTC.